Presented here are 10 T cell receptor beta chains from one specimen sequenced in a study of identical twins. TCRdb used MiXCR to reprocess the 5' RACE reads, holding one entry per CDR3 protein. In the table there are a few hundred thousand distinct CDR3 sequences, about 12% of which are singletons. The data were also submitted as part of a second study, on yellow fever vaccine responses in identical twins.

Material: CD8+ T cells sorted from blood. These receptors came from a woman younger than 30 in good health.

The chain combines TRBV9 with TRBJ2-1; 10 bases line up with TRBD2. V lost 2 bases and J lost 5; bases outside the gene matches: 4. This CDR3 has 15 residues. Looked up from germline, CDR1 is SGDLS and CDR2 is YYNGEE. The CDR3 region is CASSVSSGSNNEQFF. The CDR3, as DNA: TGTGCCAGCAGCGTTTCTAGCGGGAGTAACAATGAGCAGTTCTTC.

The V gene is TRBV3-1, the J gene TRBJ2-7; D unresolved. V was pared by 8 bases and J by 4 bases, with 27 bases between. The CDR3 has 17 amino acids. Germline loops: CDR1 LGHDT, CDR2 YNNKEL (reference sequence). The CDR3 DNA sequence: TGTGCCAGCTGCAACCAGGTCCGTTGTACACCGTCGTACGAGCAGTACTTC. Translating it yields CASCNQVRCTPSYEQYF.

The chain joins TRBV6-5 to TRBJ2-5, with D perhaps TRBD1 or TRBD2 (5 bases each). The CDR3 is made up of 16 amino acids. Germline V gives CDR1 MNHEY, CDR2 SVGAGI. Trimming took off 2 bases at V and 2 bases at J, with 15 bases between the two ends. CDR3 sequence: CASSYDSGMLQETQYF. The DNA for the CDR3 is TGTGCCAGCAGTTACGACAGCGGAATGCTGCAAGAGACCCAGTACTTC.

The chain employs TRBV5-1 and TRBJ2-3, with 10 bases fitting TRBD2. From germline, CDR1 is SGHRS and CDR2 YFSETQ. The junction had 7 bases not matched to a gene; V was cut back by 4 bases and J by 5 bases. The CDR3 is made up of 15 amino acids. The CDR3 spells CASSGSGGHGDTQYF. DNA for the CDR3: TGCGCCAGCAGCGGTAGCGGGGGGCATGGAGATACGCAGTATTTT.

This clonotype came up a few times. The chain couples TRBV5-6 to TRBJ2-5; D perhaps matches TRBD1 (6 bases). The CDR3 is 16 residues long. Germline V CDR1 and CDR2: SGHDT, YYEEEE. Trimming cost V 1 base and J 5 bases, with 18 bases left between them. The CDR3 bases are TGTGCCAGCAGCTTGCTCTTTGCAGGGGAAACGGAGACCCAGTACTTC. It yields the protein CASSLLFAGETETQYF.

This clonotype came up a few times. This chain links TRBV20-1 with TRBJ2-2; D unresolved. This CDR3 is 15 amino acids long. Trimming took 4 bases from V and 6 from J, leaving 18 bases between them. Germline CDR1 DFQATT, CDR2 SNEGSKA (reference sequence). The DNA of the CDR3 is TGCAGTGCTATTTTGGGTTTTGCCGTGGCCGGGGAGCTGTTTTTT. Its protein is CSAILGFAVAGELFF.

This clonotype was detected a few times. The rearrangement joins TRBV6-5 to TRBJ1-1; no reliable D call. Germline assignment: CDR1 MNHEY and CDR2 SVGAGI. V lost 0 bases, J lost 2 bases, and 10 bases lay in between. This CDR3 has 15 residues. The CDR3 region is CASSYSMVTNTEAFF. DNA of the CDR3: TGTGCCAGCAGTTACTCGATGGTCACCAACACTGAAGCTTTCTTT.

The table lists this clonotype with a few counts. This rearrangement joins TRBV6-2 or TRBV6-3 to TRBJ1-1; weak D call: TRBD1 (6 bases). Germline CDR1 reads MNHEY; CDR2 reads SVGEGT. Trimming pared 4 bases from V and 1 base from J, leaving 13 bases between. This CDR3 region has 15 residues. CDR3 protein: CASSFLDSRNTEAFF. The CDR3 DNA reads as TGTGCCAGCAGTTTCTTGGACAGCCGGAACACTGAAGCTTTCTTT.

In this sample, this clonotype turned up a few times. The CDR3 here is CASSSPRDKTFYEQYV. CDR3 nucleotide sequence: TGTGCCAGCAGTTCCCCAAGGGACAAGACCTTCTACGAGCAGTACGTC. The rearrangement joins TRBV28 to TRBJ2-7; D possibly corresponds to TRBD1 (6 bases). CDR1 is MDHEN, CDR2 SYDVKM, per germline. V lost 4 bases and J lost 3, with 19 bases in between. This CDR3 has 16 amino acids.

This chain uses TRBV20-1 with TRBJ2-7, with TRBD2 as a possible D gene (5 bases). The CDR3 sequence is 13 residues long. Between the trimmed V and J ends, which lost 2 bases and 2 bases, there was a span of 10 bases. Germline V lookup: CDR1 DFQATT, CDR2 SNEGSKA (reference sequence). CDR3 DNA sequence: TGCAGTGCTAGAAGGCTAGCAACCTACGAGCAGTACGTC. It yields the protein CSARRLATYEQYV.